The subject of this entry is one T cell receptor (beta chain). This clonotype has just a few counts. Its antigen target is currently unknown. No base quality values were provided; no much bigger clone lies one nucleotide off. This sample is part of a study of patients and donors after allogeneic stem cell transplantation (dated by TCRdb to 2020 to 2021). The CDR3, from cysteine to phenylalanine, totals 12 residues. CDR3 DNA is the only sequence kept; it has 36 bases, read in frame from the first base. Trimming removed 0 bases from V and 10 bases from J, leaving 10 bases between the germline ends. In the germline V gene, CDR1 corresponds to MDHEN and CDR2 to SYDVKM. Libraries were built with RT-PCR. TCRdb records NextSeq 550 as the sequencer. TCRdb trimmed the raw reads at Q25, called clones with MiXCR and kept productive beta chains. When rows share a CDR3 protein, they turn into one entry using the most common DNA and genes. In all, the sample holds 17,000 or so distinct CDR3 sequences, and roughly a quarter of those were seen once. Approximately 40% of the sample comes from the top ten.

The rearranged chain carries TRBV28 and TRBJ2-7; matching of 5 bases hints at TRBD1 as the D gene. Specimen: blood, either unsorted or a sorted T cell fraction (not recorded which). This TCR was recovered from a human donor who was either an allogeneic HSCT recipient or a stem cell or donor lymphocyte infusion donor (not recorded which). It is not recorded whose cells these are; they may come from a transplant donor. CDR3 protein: CASSLWDTYQYF. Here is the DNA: TGTGCCAGCAGTTTATGGGACACCTATCAGTACTTC.